The next 15 T cell receptor beta chains were all read from a single sample in a study of regulatory T cells in long-lasting Graves disease. CDR3-region Arm-PCR and iRepertoire HTBI primers produced the TCR beta libraries. MiXCR, run by TCRdb on the multiplex PCR reads, gives a single entry per CDR3 protein. The sample has 350,000 to 500,000 distinct CDR3 sequences; less than 20% are singletons. Documented time point: newly diagnosed GD, antithyroid drugs for less than 3 months. Making the TCR library involved RNA that had been extracted from PBMCs. These data also formed part of another study, on T cells in Graves' hyperthyroidism and ophthalmopathy.

The sequencing here drew on peripheral blood mononuclear cells (PBMCs), taken at new diagnosis, from a patient treated with antithyroid drugs. These receptors came from a woman aged 18-29 years with Graves disease.

This clonotype was seen a handful of times. DNA of the CDR3: TGTGCCAGCAGTGAAGCCAGCGGGAGTGTGGCCGGGGAGCTGTTTTTT. This gives the protein CASSEASGSVAGELFF. The chain employs TRBV2 and TRBJ2-2, with 8 bases identical to TRBD2. The germline CDR1 and CDR2 sequences are SNHLY and FYNNEI. Trimming removed 0 bases from V and 6 bases from J; junction bases left unmatched: 6. The CDR3 spans 16 residues.

The chain couples TRBV19 to TRBJ2-1; D call uncertain. Germline-derived CDR1 and CDR2 are LNHDA and SQIVND (reference sequence). Deletions cut 2 bases from V and 6 bases from J, with 8 bases between. The CDR3 is made up of 13 amino acids. The CDR3 nucleotides read TGTGCCAGTAGTATAAATACTTTCAATGAGCAGTTCTTC. Protein: CASSINTFNEQFF.

Many counts were recorded for this clonotype. V and J are TRBV5-1 and TRBJ1-4; D not certain. V lost 0 bases, J lost 5 bases, and 5 bases lay in between. The CDR3 runs to 13 residues. Germline CDR1 and CDR2: SGHRS and YFSETQ. CDR3 coding DNA: TGCGCCAGCAGCTTGGACCCGAATGAAAAACTGTTTTTT. Amino acid sequence: CASSLDPNEKLFF.

Worth noting for this clonotype: A much larger clonotype is one base distant, so this may be a read error. The gene calls are TRBV20-1 and TRBJ2-3; TRBD2 matches 9 bases. Trimming took 3 bases from V and 3 from J; bases not matched to a gene: 10. The CDR3 totals 16 residues. Germline CDR1 DFQATT, CDR2 SNEGSKA (reference sequence). CDR3 bases: TGCAGTGCTAGTCAATGGACTAGCGCGTTAACAGATACGCAGTATTTT. Translating it yields CSASQWTSALTDTQYF.

This clonotype was seen many times. The chain carries TRBV3-1 and TRBJ1-2, with D unclear. The V gene lost 1 base and the J gene lost 8 bases, with 11 bases spanning the gap. This CDR3 region has 13 residues. Per germline, CDR1 LGHDT and CDR2 YNNKEL (reference sequence). This chain's CDR3 is CASSQGGRPGYTF. CDR3 DNA: TGTGCCAGCAGCCAAGGCGGACGCCCCGGCTACACCTTC.

This clonotype was counted many times. V usage is TRBV7-6 and J usage is TRBJ2-3, with 9 bases aligning to TRBD2. The V gene end was trimmed by 5 bases and the J gene end by 5 bases; junction bases not matched to a gene: 14. Germline CDR1 is SGHVS and CDR2 is FNYEAQ. CDR3 length: 17 amino acids. The CDR3 DNA sequence: TGTGCCAGCAGCGGGTTCGTAGGCGGGAGGGCCATAGATACGCAGTATTTT. It encodes CASSGFVGGRAIDTQYF.

This clonotype was recorded at least ten times. This chain joins TRBV28 and TRBJ2-1; 10 bases are shared with TRBD2. The V gene's germline CDR1 is MDHEN and CDR2 SYDVKM. The CDR3 has 19 amino acids. Trimming took 4 bases from V and 8 from J; bases not matched to a gene: 20. The DNA for the CDR3 is TGTGCCAGCAGTTCCACCACCCTGACTAGCGGGTCCCCTAGGCATGAGCAGTTCTTC. It specifies CASSSTTLTSGSPRHEQFF.

The chain couples TRBV24-1 to TRBJ2-5, with TRBD1 matching over 7 bases. V dropped 1 base and J dropped 1; count of bases not matched to a gene: 8. Germline assignment: CDR1 KGHDR and CDR2 SFDVKD. This CDR3 comprises 17 residues. The CDR3 reads CATSDFTTGALQETQYF. Written as DNA, the CDR3 is TGTGCCACCAGTGATTTTACAACAGGGGCTCTCCAAGAGACCCAGTACTTC.

Of note for this clonotype: A read error is the likely source, as a far larger clone sits one nucleotide away. The chain carries TRBV28 and TRBJ2-1; TRBD2 aligns across 10 bases. Germline V gives CDR1 MDHEN, CDR2 SYDVKM. CDR3 size: 15 residues. V dropped 7 bases and J dropped 10; count of bases not matched to a gene: 13. The CDR3 is CASTGSGRIGYEQFF. Here the CDR3 DNA reads TGTGCCAGCACCGGTAGCGGGAGGATCGGCTACGAGCAGTTCTTC.

The chain combines TRBV20-1 with TRBJ2-1, with D unresolved. The CDR3 spans 12 residues. Germline-derived CDR1 and CDR2 are DFQATT and SNEGSKA (reference sequence). The V and J ends lost 1 base and 5 bases respectively, with 6 bases between them. This CDR3 is CSARAGHNEQFF. Written as DNA, the CDR3 is TGCAGTGCTAGAGCGGGCCACAATGAGCAGTTCTTC.

This clonotype was recorded many times. This sequence joins TRBV6-1 and TRBJ1-1; D is ambiguous. V lost 6 bases and J lost 1, with 15 bases in between. CDR1 MNHNS and CDR2 SASEGT come from the germline V gene. The CDR3 covers 15 residues. In DNA form, the CDR3 reads TGTGCCAGCAGAAGATCGGGTCATAGGAACACTGAAGCTTTCTTT. It translates to CASRRSGHRNTEAFF.

Regarding this clonotype: A clone one base away is much larger, so this may be a read error. The J gene is TRBJ1-5, the V gene TRBV10-3; no clear D. The CDR3 is 14 amino acids. CDR1 ENHRY and CDR2 SYGVKD come from the germline V gene. Deletions cut 4 bases from V and 3 bases from J, with 10 bases between. CDR3 in DNA: TGTGCCATCAGTGTCTCAGGTGACAATCAGCCCCAGCATTTT. It specifies CAISVSGDNQPQHF.

The chain is built from TRBV6-9 and TRBJ2-7; 10 bases are shared with TRBD2. After removal of 3 bases from V and 2 bases from J, the junction contained 4 bases not matched to a gene. The germline CDR1 and CDR2 sequences are MNHGY and SVAAGI. There are 15 residues in the CDR3. The CDR3 coding sequence is TGTGCCAGCAGTTACGGAGCGGGAGGGCCCTACGAGCAGTACTTC. It specifies CASSYGAGGPYEQYF.

Many counts were recorded for this clonotype. J is TRBJ2-1 and V is TRBV12-3 or TRBV12-4; 14 nucleotides line up with TRBD2. The CDR3 runs 16 residues. V lost 5 bases, J lost 10 bases, and 10 bases stayed unmatched. Here the CDR3 reads CASSPGTSGRSGEQFF. For the CDR3, the DNA is TGTGCCAGCAGTCCTGGGACTAGCGGGAGATCAGGGGAGCAGTTCTTC.

This clonotype was counted ten times or more. This chain links TRBV3-1 with TRBJ2-7; no clear D. V was clipped by 1 base and J by 8 bases, with 12 bases between them. Germline V gene lookup returns CDR1 LGHDT and CDR2 YNNKEL (reference sequence). The CDR3 length is 13 residues. The DNA for the CDR3 is TGTGCCAGCAGCCAAGCAGCCGAAAGTAAGCAGTACTTC. Residues: CASSQAAESKQYF.